Listed below are T cell receptor beta chains from one sample, sequenced in a study of metastatic and nonmetastatic thyroid tumors. Through MiXCR, TCRdb re-clonotyped the PCR reads. The table records 35,000 to 50,000 clones, less than 15% of them present only once. The sequenced sample consisted of blood. Source of these receptors: a female donor with papillary thyroid cancer or a benign thyroid nodule (not recorded which). Some clones in this sample may be carry-over from other donors' samples. The CDR3 runs from the conserved cysteine through the conserved F or W. The D gene is left open where the match is weak. Rows give clone size only sometimes, using once, few, many, or a class for an expanded clone.

J gene,clone size,D gene,V gene,CDR3 DNA,CDR3 protein
TRBJ2-7,many,-,TRBV30,TGTGCCTGGAGTCCAACAGGGTGGGAGCAGTACTTC,CAWSPTGWEQYF
TRBJ1-1,few,TRBD1,TRBV28,TGTGCCAGCAGTTTCGCTGGGGGACAGGGGGCGCGGGCCGAAGCTTTCTTT,CASSFAGGQGARAEAFF
TRBJ2-7,many,TRBD2,TRBV13,TGTGCCAGTACCCCCGGGACTAGGGCAGACGAGCAGTACTTC,CASTPGTRADEQYF
TRBJ2-1,many,-,TRBV25-1,TGTGCCAGCAGTGAATATTCGGGGGCTGGTGAGCAGTTCTTC,CASSEYSGAGEQFF
TRBJ1-2,many,-,TRBV16,TGTGCCAGCAGCCCCGACGGGGGGAACTATGGCTACACCTTC,CASSPDGGNYGYTF
TRBJ2-2,many,-,TRBV19,TGTGCCAGTAGCGCGGGGACCGGGGAGCTGTTTTTT,CASSAGTGELFF
TRBJ1-2,-,-,TRBV6-1,TGTGCCAGCACACCCATGTCAGATGGATACACCTTC,CASTPMSDGYTF
TRBJ2-1,-,-,TRBV28,TGTGCCAGCAGTTTGGCAGGTAGGGAGCCGTTCTTC,CASSLAGREPFF
TRBJ2-3,many,TRBD2,TRBV5-1,TGCGCCAGCAACCCTAGCGGGAAACCCACAGATACGCAGTATTTT,CASNPSGKPTDTQYF
TRBJ2-2,many,-,TRBV11-1,TGTGCCAGCAGCTTAGCGCGAGGACGCTTCACCGGGGAGCTGTTTTTT,CASSLARGRFTGELFF
TRBJ1-3,many,-,TRBV5-1,TGCGCCAGCAGCTTGGGGGACTACTCTGGAAACACCATATATTTT,CASSLGDYSGNTIYF
TRBJ1-1,many,-,TRBV19,TGTGCCAGTAGTTACAGGGTGTACACTGAAGCTTTCTTT,CASSYRVYTEAFF
TRBJ2-3,many,-,TRBV28,TGTGCCAGCAGTTCCCTTCGCGGGACAGAACAGCCAGATACGCAGTATTTT,CASSSLRGTEQPDTQYF
TRBJ2-1,few,TRBD2,TRBV24-1,TGTGCCACCAGTGACGCCGGGACTAGCGGGAGTGATGAGCAGTTCTTC,CATSDAGTSGSDEQFF
TRBJ1-1,many,TRBD1,TRBV28,TGTGCCAGCAGTTCCGGACAGGGGGCCACTGGAGCTTTCTTT,CASSSGQGATGAFF
TRBJ2-4,many,-,TRBV7-3,TGTGCCAGCAGCAGGGGAGCCGGAAACATTCAGTACTTC,CASSRGAGNIQYF
TRBJ2-7,many,TRBD2,TRBV28,TGTGCCAGCAGTTTTGCGCGGGAGTTCAGTTACGAGCAGTACTTC,CASSFAREFSYEQYF
TRBJ1-5,many,-,TRBV18,TGTGCCAGCTCACCAGCGGCAGGGTCTGGCAATCAGCCCCAGCATTTT,CASSPAAGSGNQPQHF
TRBJ2-3,-,-,TRBV6-5,TGTGCCAGCAGAAAGTGGGGGGTAGTGGGAATACCAGATACGCAGTATTTT,CASRKWGVVGIPDTQYF
TRBJ2-7,many,-,TRBV29-1,TGCAGCGTTGTACCCCTAAGCTCCTACGAGCAGTACTTC,CSVVPLSSYEQYF
TRBJ2-5,many,-,TRBV5-1,TGCGCCAGCAGCTTAGGACACCACCAAGAGACCCAGTACTTC,CASSLGHHQETQYF
TRBJ2-1,many,-,TRBV4-1,TGCGCCAGCAGCCATAGCGCTTCCCGGGGGGCAGGGAATGAGCAGTTCTTC,CASSHSASRGAGNEQFF
TRBJ1-5,many,TRBD1,TRBV12-3/TRBV12-4,TGTGCCAGCAGTGGGACAGGGGAGGTGTATAGCAATCAGCCCCAGCATTTT,CASSGTGEVYSNQPQHF
TRBJ2-2,many,-,TRBV28,TGTGCCAGCAGTACGAGGGAAACCGGGGAGCTGTTTTTT,CASSTRETGELFF
TRBJ1-4,many,-,TRBV5-1,TGCGCCAGCAGTCAATCCGGGGGTGGTGAAAAACTGTTTTTT,CASSQSGGGEKLFF
TRBJ2-7,many,-,TRBV5-1,TGCGCCAGCAGCTTGAGGGCTCGGCAGACCTACGAGCAGTACTTC,CASSLRARQTYEQYF
TRBJ1-5,many,-,TRBV28,TGTGCCAGCAGTTTTCAGGGGAGCAATCAGCCCCAGCATTTT,CASSFQGSNQPQHF
TRBJ1-5,many,-,TRBV19,TGTGCCAGTAAGTACGCCGGACAGATTAGCAATCAGCCCCAGCATTTT,CASKYAGQISNQPQHF
TRBJ1-3,many,-,TRBV7-6,TGTGCCAGCAGCTTAGTCATCTCAGGGGACACCATATATTTT,CASSLVISGDTIYF
TRBJ2-1,many,TRBD2,TRBV9,TGTGCCAGCAGCGTAGGACTAGCGGCCTACAATGAGCAGTTCTTC,CASSVGLAAYNEQFF
TRBJ2-3,-,-,TRBV27,TGTGCCAGCAGTCCCCCAGGGAGCGGCACAGATACGCAGTATTTT,CASSPPGSGTDTQYF
TRBJ1-1,many,-,TRBV11-3,TGTGCCAGCAGCCCTCAGGGGCGGTACACTGAAGCTTTCTTT,CASSPQGRYTEAFF
TRBJ2-3,-,TRBD1,TRBV20-1,TGCAGTGCTAGCGACAGGGGGCAGACAGATACGCAGTATTTT,CSASDRGQTDTQYF
TRBJ1-6,-,-,TRBV6-6,TGTGCCAGCAGTTACGAAGGCAGGGGTGATTCACCCCTCCACTTT,CASSYEGRGDSPLHF
TRBJ2-7,many,-,TRBV30,TGTGCCTGGAGTGTCATTTGGCAGGGTTTGAACGAGCAGTACTTC,CAWSVIWQGLNEQYF
TRBJ2-3,-,TRBD2,TRBV3-1,TGTGCCAGCAGCCTTAGCGGGGGGGACCGTATGGGAGATACGCAGTATTTT,CASSLSGGDRMGDTQYF
TRBJ2-2,few,-,TRBV7-8,TGTGCCAGCAGCCACCCCGGGGGAGAGGACACCGGGGAGCTGTTTTTT,CASSHPGGEDTGELFF
TRBJ2-5,many,TRBD1,TRBV5-1,TGCGCCAGCAGCTCGACAGGGGGGTTAGAGACCCAGTACTTC,CASSSTGGLETQYF
TRBJ2-7,-,-,TRBV10-2,TGCGCCAGCAGTTTATCCAGTAACGAGCAGTACTTC,CASSLSSNEQYF
TRBJ2-7,many,-,TRBV29-1,TGCAGCGTTGAAGGGGGGACAGCCCGGGCGGGAGAGCAGTACTTC,CSVEGGTARAGEQYF
TRBJ2-7,many,-,TRBV11-2,TGTGCCAGCAGCTTGCAGGGGCCCGAGCAGTACTTC,CASSLQGPEQYF
TRBJ2-1,many,-,TRBV7-9,TGTGCCAGCAGCTTACGCATTGATGAGCAGTTCTTC,CASSLRIDEQFF
TRBJ2-7,few,-,TRBV6-5,TGTGCCAGCAGTTCCCTAAATAGTCAGGGGGGGTCCTACGAGCAGTACTTC,CASSSLNSQGGSYEQYF
TRBJ2-2,-,TRBD2,TRBV5-1,TGCGCCAGCAGCACCGGGACTAGCGGGAGGATCGGGGAGTTGTTTTTT,CASSTGTSGRIGELFF
TRBJ2-6,-,-,TRBV11-2,TGTGCCAGCAGCCACTTGCTACAGAGGAGCCTCTCTGGGGCCAACGTCCTGACTTTC,CASSHLLQRSLSGANVLTF
TRBJ2-1,many,-,TRBV28,TGTGCCAGCAGTATTTTCCGGTCCTACAATGAGCAGTTCTTC,CASSIFRSYNEQFF
TRBJ1-4,-,TRBD1,TRBV2,TGTGCCAGCAGCCCCACCACAGGGGGCGGATATGAAAAACTGTTTTTT,CASSPTTGGGYEKLFF
TRBJ2-1,many,-,TRBV15,TGTGCCACCAGCAGAGAAGACACGGGACCCTCCTACAATGAGCAGTTCTTC,CATSREDTGPSYNEQFF
TRBJ1-2,many,-,TRBV4-2,TGTGCCAGCAGCCAAGAGGGGACGGTGACATATGGCTACACCTTC,CASSQEGTVTYGYTF
TRBJ1-1,many,-,TRBV19,TGTGCCAGCCTTTATGTAATGGACACGGAGAACACTGAAGCTTTCTTT,CASLYVMDTENTEAFF
TRBJ1-6,many,-,TRBV20-1,TGCAGTGCTAGAGATCAACTAGGCCGGGTCCAGGGCGGTTCACCCCTCCACTTT,CSARDQLGRVQGGSPLHF
TRBJ1-5,many,TRBD1,TRBV6-5,TGTGCCAGCAGTTACTCAGACAGGGGGAATCAGCCCCAGCATTTT,CASSYSDRGNQPQHF